This entry features one T cell receptor (beta chain) sequence. V gave up 8 bases and J gave up 3 bases, with 11 bases separating them. This CDR3 has 13 residues. Method: immunoSEQ multiplex PCR; TCRdb's copy keeps in-frame clones and lacks some. The table has 200,000 to 250,000 clones, about nine tenths seen once. These data come from a study of blood T cell repertoires in COVID-19. The cohort comprised adults aged 18 to 89 years residing in under 30 US areas. This receptor was obtained from a woman aged 25-40 years with acute COVID-19. The sequenced material came from PBMCs or T cells enriched from blood (not recorded which). The chain has TRBV12-3 or TRBV12-4 and TRBJ1-5; D call uncertain. CDR3 sequence (DNA): TGTGCCAGCGGTTACGGTTACAATCAGCCCCAGCATTTT. Amino acid sequence: CASGYGYNQPQHF.